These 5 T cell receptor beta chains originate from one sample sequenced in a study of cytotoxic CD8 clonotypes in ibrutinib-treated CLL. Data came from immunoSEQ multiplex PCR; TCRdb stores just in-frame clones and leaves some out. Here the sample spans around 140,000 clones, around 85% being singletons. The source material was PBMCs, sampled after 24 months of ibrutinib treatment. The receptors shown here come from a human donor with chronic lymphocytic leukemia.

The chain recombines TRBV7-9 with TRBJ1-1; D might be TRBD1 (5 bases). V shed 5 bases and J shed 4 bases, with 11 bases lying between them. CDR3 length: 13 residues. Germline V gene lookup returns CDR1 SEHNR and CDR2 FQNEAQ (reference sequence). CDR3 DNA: TGTGCCAGCAGCCGAGGTGGGGGCACTGAAGCTTTCTTT. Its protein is CASSRGGGTEAFF.

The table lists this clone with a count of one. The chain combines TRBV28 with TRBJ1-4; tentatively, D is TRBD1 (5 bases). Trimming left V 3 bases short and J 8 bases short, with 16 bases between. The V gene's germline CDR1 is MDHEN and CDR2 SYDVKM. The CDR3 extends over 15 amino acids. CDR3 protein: CASSFWDRWKEKLFF. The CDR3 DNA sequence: TGTGCCAGCAGTTTTTGGGACCGCTGGAAGGAAAAACTGTTTTTT.

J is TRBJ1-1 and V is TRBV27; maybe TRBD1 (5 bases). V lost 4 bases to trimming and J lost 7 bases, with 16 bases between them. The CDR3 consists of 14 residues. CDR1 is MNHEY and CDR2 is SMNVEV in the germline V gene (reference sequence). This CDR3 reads CASSSLTATSEAFF. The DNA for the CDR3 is TGTGCCAGCAGTTCGTTGACAGCGACAAGTGAAGCTTTCTTT.

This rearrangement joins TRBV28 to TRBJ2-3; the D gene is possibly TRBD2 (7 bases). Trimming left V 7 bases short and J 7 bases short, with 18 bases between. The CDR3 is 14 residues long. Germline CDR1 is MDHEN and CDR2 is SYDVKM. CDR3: CASTTEGGSNTQYF. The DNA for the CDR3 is TGTGCCAGCACCACCGAGGGGGGGAGTAATACGCAGTATTTT.

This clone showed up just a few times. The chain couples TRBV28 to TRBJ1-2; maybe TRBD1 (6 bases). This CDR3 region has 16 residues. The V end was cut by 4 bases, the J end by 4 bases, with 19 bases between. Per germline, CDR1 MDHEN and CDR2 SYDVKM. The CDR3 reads CASSSVRPGATYGYTF. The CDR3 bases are TGTGCCAGCAGTTCTGTCAGACCGGGGGCTACCTATGGCTACACCTTC.